This T cell receptor (beta chain) was recorded in a study of T cell responses to AZD1222 COVID-19 vaccine listed by TCRdb under 2021. A note on the overall study: Because spike-specific TCR depth and breadth did not differ between the two schedules, AZD1222 recipients who got a second dose at roughly 4 weeks were pooled with those who got a second dose at roughly 12 weeks. A total of just over 230 trial participants underwent TCR sequencing, of whom some 210 received two doses of AZD1222 and roughly 25 received two doses of the MenACWY control vaccine. Enrollment into the trials was organized by age into subgroups of 18-55, 56-69 and 70-plus years, and those subgroups contained about 160, 30 and 59 TCR-sequenced participants, respectively.

With regard to this clone: Its antigen specificity is not known. Base quality data are lacking; no much larger clone is found one base away.

The CDR3 regions of human TCRbeta chains were analyzed by immunosequencing. The original methods were these. TCRs in the repertoires were compared against a reference library of SARS-CoV-2-specific TCRs that had been generated with the MIRA antigen-specificity platform. Breadth meant the fraction of unique TCRs that were SARS-CoV-2-associated, whereas depth meant the fraction of total T cells that were SARS-CoV-2-associated. Each spike-specific TCR was assigned to its reactive spike region and to a CD4 or CD8 class using the MIRA data. Log10-transformed breadth and depth values were compared by one-way ANOVA with Sidak's multiple comparisons tests. Drawn from immuneACCESS, this table holds only the in-frame rearrangements with V and J called that TCRdb kept. Clones are partly lost; checked studies trace under half to an unresolved V gene and leave the rest unexplained. That table supplies the V and J calls and clone size; D and trimming were determined from the DNA. The sample includes under 85,000 clones, with around 90% observed a single time. The ten largest make up 24% of the sample.

What the time point label conveys for this sample: baseline before first vaccination. Samples from vaccinated people were obtained from the UK trials COV001 and COV002, which included a single-blind randomized controlled phase 2/3 trial of AZD1222 (ChAdOx1 nCoV-19) in healthy adults. For TCRbeta chain sequencing, PBMC samples from trial participants were taken at day 0 and at day 28 after the second dose. The CDR3 starts with the cysteine, ends with the phenylalanine, and has 13 residues. Just CDR3 DNA is preserved here, 39 bases in frame from base 1. The germline V gene (reference sequence) provides CDR1 LGHDT and CDR2 YNNKEL. Trimming takes 3 bases from V and 5 bases from J, and the germline ends sit 10 bases apart. Overall study outcomes, separate from this receptor: Conclusions about previously exposed vaccinees are limited, since just six AZD1222 recipients were seropositive for SARS-CoV-2 at baseline. After two AZD1222 doses, spike-specific TCR breadth and depth were significantly higher than at day 0 and than in MenACWY recipients. The 56-69-year group was small, and its depth increase did not reach significance, likely because of low power. Participants were mostly white British, with more females than males. The authors suggested clonal diversity may have been underestimated. No day 14 peak-response samples were available, so repertoires were characterized only after the peak T cell response. Vaccine-associated CD4 TCRs spanned the whole spike protein, with dominant responses in regions 160-218 and 743-854. Epitopes outside the regions mutated in the B.1.351 and B.1.1.7 variants were reportedly recognized by nearly half of the unique spike-specific TCRs.

This receptor was taken from an adult in good health. Here the sequenced sample was peripheral blood, taken on day 0 of AZD1222 vaccination. The sequence is built from TRBV3-1 (or the pseudogene TRBV3-2) and TRBJ2-5; too little of a D gene remains to name it. CDR3 sequence: CASSQGTRETQYF. The nucleotides are TGTGCCAGCAGCCAGGGCACCCGGGAGACCCAGTACTTC.